These 30 T cell receptor beta chains came from one sample sequenced in a study of blood T cell repertoires in COVID-19. The protocol was immunoSEQ multiplex PCR, while the TCRdb copy is restricted to in-frame clones and leaves out a portion. Seen here are 95,000 to 110,000 clones, approximately 88% observed once, and the top ten hold roughly 6.6%. The sequenced material came from peripheral blood. Receptor source: a man over 45 with active or convalescent COVID-19.

The chain carries TRBV28 and TRBJ1-6; D is unclear. Trimming stripped 5 bases from V and 5 bases from J, with 7 bases between. This CDR3 region has 13 residues. The V gene's germline CDR1 is MDHEN and CDR2 SYDVKM. The CDR3 DNA is TGTGCCAGCAGTACAGTCAATAATTCACCCCTCCACTTT. This codes for CASSTVNNSPLHF.

V usage is TRBV30 and J usage is TRBJ2-5; 9 bases are shared with TRBD2. The junction had 3 bases not matched to a gene; V was cut back by 2 bases and J by 5 bases. Germline loops: CDR1 GTSNPN, CDR2 SVGIG (reference sequence). There are 13 residues in the CDR3. The CDR3 spells CAWSLAGIETQYF. CDR3 nucleotides: TGTGCCTGGAGTCTAGCGGGAATTGAGACCCAGTACTTC.

There are a few counts of this clone. The chain recombines TRBV2 with TRBJ2-5; 10 positions match TRBD1. V shed 9 bases and J 1 base; nucleotides not matched to a gene: 8. CDR1 is SNHLY, CDR2 FYNNEI, per germline. The CDR3 is 15 amino acids. The CDR3 region has the DNA TGTGCCAGTAAGATGGACAGGGGGTTCCAAGAGACCCAGTACTTC. It is translated as CASKMDRGFQETQYF.

The V call is TRBV7-2, the J call TRBJ2-7; 9 bases map to TRBD2. Per the germline V gene, CDR1 is SGHTA and CDR2 is FQGNSA. The junction had 8 bases not matched to a gene; V was cut back by 5 bases and J by 0 bases. This CDR3 is 16 amino acids long. CDR3 sequence reads: CASSLPVTSGSYEQYF. The CDR3 nucleotides read TGTGCCAGCAGCCTGCCGGTGACTAGCGGCTCCTACGAGCAGTACTTC.

The chain recombines TRBV28 with TRBJ1-5; TRBD1 might be the D (5 bases). V shed 5 bases and J shed 6 bases, with 14 bases lying between them. The CDR3 extends over 14 amino acids. Germline CDR1 is MDHEN and CDR2 is SYDVKM. Written as DNA, the CDR3 is TGTGCCAGCAGTCTGGGGGGAAACGGTCAGCCCCAGCATTTT. This gives the protein CASSLGGNGQPQHF.

V gene TRBV30 combines with J gene TRBJ1-1, with a tentative D call TRBD1 (6 bases). V shed 2 bases and J shed 7 bases, with 11 bases lying between them. Germline V CDR1 and CDR2: GTSNPN, SVGIG (reference sequence). CDR3 length: 12 amino acids. The CDR3 DNA follows: TGTGCCTGGAGTCCTTACAGGGATGAAGCTTTCTTT. Translating it yields CAWSPYRDEAFF.

The chain combines TRBV9 with TRBJ2-7, with 13 bases fitting TRBD2. Germline V gene lookup returns CDR1 SGDLS and CDR2 YYNGEE. J lost 4 bases, V lost 3 bases, and 4 bases had no gene match. This CDR3 has 15 amino acids. DNA of the CDR3: TGTGCCAGCAGCGCTACTAGCGGGAGGGTGTACGAGCAGTACTTC. Translated, it gives CASSATSGRVYEQYF.

This chain joins TRBV3-1 (or the pseudogene TRBV3-2) and TRBJ1-2, with D maybe TRBD1 (5 bases). This CDR3 is 14 amino acids long. V was clipped by 2 bases and J by 3 bases, with 10 bases between them. The germline CDR1 and CDR2 sequences are LGHDT and YNNKEL (reference sequence). This CDR3 is CASSQWGDDYGYTF. The CDR3 DNA sequence: TGTGCCAGCAGCCAATGGGGGGATGACTATGGCTACACCTTC.

V usage is TRBV6-5 and J usage is TRBJ2-7, with 9 nucleotides matching TRBD1. Germline trimming cut 5 bases from V and 5 bases from J; bases unmatched to any gene: 4. The CDR3 consists of 13 residues. Looked up from germline, CDR1 is MNHEY and CDR2 is SVGAGI. The CDR3: CASSRGQGHEQYF. The CDR3 nucleotides read TGTGCCAGCAGTCGGGGACAGGGCCACGAGCAGTACTTC.

This clone was recorded only once. The chain carries TRBV19 and TRBJ2-2; weak D call: TRBD2 (7 bases). V lost 6 bases and J 3 bases, leaving 11 bases between the germline ends. The CDR3 totals 14 residues. The V gene's germline CDR1 is LNHDA and CDR2 SQIVND (reference sequence). CDR3 residues: CASSSGGHTGELFF. CDR3 nucleotide sequence: TGTGCCAGTAGCTCCGGGGGGCACACCGGGGAGCTGTTTTTT.

Comment on this clone: Relative to the germline gene, one junction end is altered; a read error may explain this. This chain links TRBV19 with TRBJ1-3; the D gene is possibly TRBD1 (5 bases). Germline CDR1 is LNHDA and CDR2 is SQIVND (reference sequence). The CDR3 sequence is 14 residues long. The CDR3 is CASSKTALETSGDF. CDR3 coding DNA: TGTGCCAGTAGTAAGACAGCTCTGGAAACCTCGGGGGATTTT.

The chain carries TRBV7-9 and TRBJ2-7; 10 bases are a match to TRBD2. The CDR3 runs 17 residues. Germline CDR1 reads SEHNR; CDR2 reads FQNEAQ (reference sequence). V lost 1 base to trimming and J lost 7 bases; unmatched junction nucleotides: 13. The CDR3 reads CASSLELPSGSPREQYF. Written as DNA, the CDR3 is TGTGCCAGCAGCTTAGAGCTCCCTAGCGGGAGCCCAAGGGAGCAGTACTTC.

The J gene is TRBJ1-3, the V gene TRBV18, with D possibly matching TRBD1 (5 bases). This CDR3 is built from 16 residues. The V end lost 2 bases, the J end lost 2 bases, and 13 bases lay between the germline ends. Germline V lookup: CDR1 KGHSH, CDR2 LQKENI. The CDR3 protein is CASSPVPGEPGNTIYF. Here the CDR3 DNA reads TGTGCCAGCTCACCAGTTCCGGGGGAGCCTGGAAACACCATATATTTT.

V and J are TRBV4-1 and TRBJ2-3; 7 bases match TRBD2. The V segment lost 4 bases and the J segment 6 bases; nucleotides outside the gene matches: 10. Germline V gene lookup returns CDR1 MGHRA and CDR2 YSYEKL. The CDR3 loop spans 15 amino acids. As DNA, the CDR3 is TGCGCCAGCAGCCGGCTTCAGGGAGGGCGCGATACGCAGTATTTT. Amino acid sequence: CASSRLQGGRDTQYF.

The chain joins TRBV19 to TRBJ2-5; D perhaps matches TRBD2 (5 bases). Germline V lookup: CDR1 LNHDA, CDR2 SQIVND (reference sequence). The CDR3 covers 16 residues. The ends were cut back, 2 bases at V and 1 base at J, with 14 bases in the middle. CDR3 in DNA: TGTGCCAGTAGTATAAGTCGGAGGTCGGCCCAAGAGACCCAGTACTTC. Protein sequence: CASSISRRSAQETQYF.

This clone was seen many times. This chain joins TRBV7-2 and TRBJ2-7; 7 bases agree with TRBD2. Trimming took 5 bases from V and 3 from J; bases not matched to a gene: 10. CDR1 and CDR2 (germline): SGHTA, FQGNSA. The CDR3 runs 15 residues. In DNA form, the CDR3 reads TGTGCCAGCAGCCGCCCCCCTAGCGGACTCTACGAGCAGTACTTC. Its protein product is CASSRPPSGLYEQYF.

The chain has TRBV4-2 and TRBJ2-1; 9 bases map to TRBD2. The CDR3 extends over 17 amino acids. CDR1 and CDR2 (germline): LGHNA, YNFKEQ. V was pared by 0 bases and J by 2 bases, with 5 bases of the junction left unmatched. The DNA for the CDR3 is TGTGCCAGCAGCCAAGATGGGGCGGGAGGGCCCTACAATGAGCAGTTCTTC. As protein: CASSQDGAGGPYNEQFF.

The chain links TRBV18 to TRBJ1-1, with a tentative D call TRBD1 (5 bases). V was pared by 2 bases and J by 0 bases, with 7 bases between. This CDR3 has 14 residues. The germline V gene encodes CDR1 KGHSH and CDR2 LQKENI. In nucleotides, the CDR3 is TGTGCCAGCTCACCAGGACAAATGAACACTGAAGCTTTCTTT. It specifies CASSPGQMNTEAFF.

This clone occurred a few times. The chain combines TRBV7-2 with TRBJ1-1; D is undetermined. Germline values: CDR1 SGHTA, CDR2 FQGNSA. V lost 1 base to trimming and J lost 6 bases, with 9 bases between them. The CDR3 runs to 13 residues. The CDR3: CASSLVAGAEAFF. The CDR3 nucleotides read TGTGCCAGCAGCTTAGTGGCGGGTGCTGAAGCTTTCTTT.

The chain joins TRBV29-1 to TRBJ2-7; D may be TRBD2 (5 bases). V was pared by 5 bases and J by 6 bases, with 17 bases between. The CDR3 has 13 amino acids. Germline lookup yields CDR1 SQVTM and CDR2 ANQGSEA. CDR3 nucleotides: TGCAGCGTTTCTTCTGCGCGGGTCGGCGAGCAGTACTTC. It codes for CSVSSARVGEQYF.

The rearrangement links TRBV6-5 to TRBJ2-5, with D perhaps TRBD2 (5 bases). Germline V gene lookup returns CDR1 MNHEY and CDR2 SVGAGI. Trimming took off 8 bases at V and 4 bases at J, with 11 bases between the two ends. The CDR3 spans 12 residues. The CDR3, as DNA: TGTGCCAGCTCGGGAAATGCAGAGACCCAGTACTTC. The encoded protein is CASSGNAETQYF.

The V call is TRBV3-1 (or the pseudogene TRBV3-2), the J call TRBJ1-5; a weak D match, TRBD1 (5 bases). There are 16 residues in the CDR3. V was trimmed by 1 base and J by 1 base, leaving 11 bases between them. Germline assignment: CDR1 LGHDT and CDR2 YNNKEL (reference sequence). CDR3 DNA: TGTGCCAGCAGCCAAGCTCCAGGGAGGAGCAATCAGCCCCAGCATTTT. Amino acid sequence: CASSQAPGRSNQPQHF.

The rearrangement uses TRBV7-2 and TRBJ1-4, with D possibly being TRBD1 (5 bases). Germline CDR1 SGHTA, CDR2 FQGNSA. The V end lost 2 bases, the J end lost 7 bases, and 14 bases lay between the germline ends. The CDR3 covers 15 residues. In DNA, the CDR3 is TGTGCCAGCAGCTTAAACGGGGGATCAGGTGAAAAACTGTTTTTT. It encodes CASSLNGGSGEKLFF.

This rearrangement joins TRBV7-2 to TRBJ2-5, with D possibly being TRBD1 (6 bases). From germline, CDR1 is SGHTA and CDR2 FQGNSA. There are 14 residues in the CDR3. Between the trimmed V and J ends, which lost 1 base and 4 bases, there was a span of 10 bases. The CDR3 is CASSLGGTSETQYF. CDR3 bases: TGTGCCAGCAGCTTAGGTGGGACATCAGAGACCCAGTACTTC.

This chain connects TRBV13 to TRBJ2-7, with 8 bases lining up with TRBD1. The J segment lost 5 bases and the V segment lost 4 bases, leaving 4 bases of the junction unmatched. The CDR3 has 13 amino acids. CDR1 PRHDT and CDR2 FYEKMQ come from the germline V gene (reference sequence). In DNA, the CDR3 is TGTGCCAGCAGCTACCGGGACAGGCACGAGCAGTACTTC. Protein product: CASSYRDRHEQYF.

The gene calls are TRBV7-2 and TRBJ1-2; D is undetermined. The CDR3 totals 16 residues. Looked up from germline, CDR1 is SGHTA and CDR2 is FQGNSA. V was trimmed by 4 bases and J by 1 base, leaving 16 bases between them. The CDR3 region has the DNA TGTGCCAGCAGCTCCGGCGGCGGGGTCGGTAACTATGGCTACACCTTC. Its protein is CASSSGGGVGNYGYTF. Using reference TRBV7-2 and TRBJ1-2 for the parts outside the CDR3, the full variable domain is GAGVSQSPSNKVTEKGKDVELRCDPISGHTALYWYRQSLGQGLEFLIYFQGNSAPDKSGLPSDRFSAERTGGSVSTLTIQRTQQEDSAVYLCASSSGGGVGNYGYTFGSGTRLTVV.

The chain is built from TRBV5-4 and TRBJ2-7, with 7 bases fitting TRBD1. Per germline, CDR1 SGHNT and CDR2 YYREEE (reference sequence). This CDR3 is built from 14 residues. The V gene end was trimmed by 4 bases and the J gene end by 3 bases; junction bases not matched to a gene: 7. CDR3 in amino acids: CASSLQGSDYEQYF. CDR3 DNA: TGTGCCAGCAGCCTACAGGGGAGCGACTACGAGCAGTACTTC. Full variable domain (rest looked up from reference TRBV5-4 and TRBJ2-7): ETGVTQSPTHLIKTRGQQVTLRCSSQSGHNTVSWYQQALGQGPQFIFQYYREEENGRGNFPPRFSGLQFPNYSSELNVNALELDDSALYLCASSLQGSDYEQYFGPGTRLTVT.

The V call is TRBV15, the J call TRBJ1-5; 9 bases match TRBD1. CDR1 LNHNV and CDR2 YYDKDF come from the germline V gene (reference sequence). Unmatched junction bases numbered 2, after V lost 1 base and J lost 1 base. The CDR3 spans 16 residues. CDR3 sequence: CATSRGDRDSNQPQHF. The CDR3 DNA reads TGTGCCACCAGCAGAGGGGACAGGGACAGCAATCAGCCCCAGCATTTT.

The chain combines TRBV28 with TRBJ2-1, with 12 nucleotides matching TRBD2. The CDR3 has 17 amino acids. V was clipped by 6 bases and J by 2 bases; unmatched bases: 8. The germline V gene has CDR1 MDHEN and CDR2 SYDVKM. The CDR3: CASSRRTSGDPYNEQFF. The CDR3, as DNA: TGTGCCAGCAGCCGACGGACTAGCGGGGACCCCTACAATGAGCAGTTCTTC.

This clone was picked up one time. The genes are TRBV7-6 and TRBJ1-3; D is uncertain. CDR1 is SGHVS, CDR2 FNYEAQ, per germline. This CDR3 region has 13 residues. V lost 5 bases and J lost 0, with 5 bases in between. CDR3 nucleotide sequence: TGTGCCAGCAGCGCCAGCTCTGGAAACACCATATATTTT. It specifies CASSASSGNTIYF.